This TCR beta chain comes out of a study of tumor-infiltrating lymphocytes in localized non-small cell lung cancer. Study findings and constraints: Different pieces of the same tissue went to different assays, confounding technical variation with intratumor heterogeneity. Tumor T-cell fraction from TCR sequencing was not associated with recurrence-free survival (p = 0.61).

This clone was found a few times. What it binds is unknown. This CDR3 is 15 amino acids long. Germline V lookup: CDR1 MNHEY, CDR2 SMNVEV (reference sequence). Deletions cut 2 bases from V and 3 bases from J, with 11 bases between. Measured with immunoSEQ multiplex PCR; TCRdb has only the in-frame clones, and not every one. The table lists around 17,000 clones, 70% to 80% of them singletons, with about 6.4% in the top ten. The chain employs TRBV27 and TRBJ2-1; D unclear. This sequence was found in a human donor with non-small cell lung cancer. The specimen sequenced was lung tumor tissue. CDR3 coding DNA: TGTGCCAGCAGTTTAATACCCAGCCTCTACAATGAGCAGTTCTTC. It specifies CASSLIPSLYNEQFF.